The 18 T cell receptor beta chains below were found in one sample sequenced in a study of blood T cells in healthy people across ages. A J-beta primer mix and a sample-barcoded 5' primer were used in a second PCR of roughly 6 to 11 cycles. TCRdb redid the calling of the 5' RACE reads with MiXCR, one entry per CDR3 protein. The sample holds hundreds of thousands of distinct CDR3 sequences, approximately 59% seen once. The sequenced sample consisted of blood. The receptors here all came from a man aged 55 to 69 in good health.

The chain couples TRBV6-2 or TRBV6-3 to TRBJ1-5; maybe TRBD1 (5 bases). Trimming stripped 7 bases from V and 7 bases from J, with 11 bases between. The CDR3 covers 12 residues. Looked up from germline, CDR1 is MNHEY and CDR2 is SVGEGT. CDR3 in DNA: TGTGCCAGCACCGACCGGGGGCAGCCCCAGCATTTT. It codes for CASTDRGQPQHF.

This clonotype has more than one count but fewer than ten. The gene calls are TRBV7-7 and TRBJ2-5; TRBD1 is a possible D gene (5 bases). V was shortened by 5 bases and J by 5 bases, with 12 bases between the two germline ends. Germline CDR1 is SSHAT and CDR2 is FNYEAQ (reference sequence). The CDR3 runs 13 residues. DNA of the CDR3: TGTGCCAGCAGCCCATTGCAGGGTGAGACCCAGTACTTC. It specifies CASSPLQGETQYF.

The chain couples TRBV2 to TRBJ2-5, with D possibly matching TRBD1 (6 bases). Germline V gene data show CDR1 as SNHLY and CDR2 as FYNNEI. The CDR3 covers 15 residues. The germline V and J ends were trimmed by 6 bases and 1 base, with 15 bases remaining between them. DNA of the CDR3: TGTGCCAGCAGCAGGGGCACCTGGGGCCAAGAGACCCAGTACTTC. It translates to CASSRGTWGQETQYF.

The rearrangement joins TRBV6-5 to TRBJ1-2, with no clear D. CDR1 MNHEY and CDR2 SVGAGI come from the germline V gene. The CDR3 sequence is 12 residues long. V lost 2 bases and J 9 bases, leaving 10 bases between the germline ends. CDR3 loop: CASSYVGSSYTF. As DNA, the CDR3 is TGTGCCAGCAGTTACGTGGGGAGTAGCTACACCTTC.

About this clonotype itself: This may come from a read error, since a much larger clone is one base off. The rearrangement uses TRBV12-3 or TRBV12-4 and TRBJ2-1; no clear D. Trimming stripped 2 bases from V and 6 bases from J, with 17 bases between. This CDR3 spans 16 amino acids. The CDR3 here is CASSLPGPTNFNEQFF. DNA of the CDR3: TGTGCCAGCAGTTTACCCGGACCGACGAACTTCAATGAGCAGTTCTTC.

V usage is TRBV10-2 and J usage is TRBJ2-1; TRBD2 might be the D (5 bases). The CDR3 is 16 residues long. Germline V gives CDR1 WSHSY, CDR2 SAAADI. Trimming took 0 bases from V and 4 from J, leaving 13 bases between them. The CDR3 nucleotides are TGCGCCAGCAGTGAGTCGACTAATAAAGGGTACAATGAGCAGTTCTTC. Translated, it gives CASSESTNKGYNEQFF.

This clonotype came up a few times. The rearrangement joins TRBV28 to TRBJ2-4; a possible D gene is TRBD1 (6 bases). Germline V CDR1 and CDR2: MDHEN, SYDVKM. V lost 3 bases to trimming and J lost 4 bases, with 10 bases between them. CDR3 size: 14 residues. The CDR3 DNA sequence: TGTGCCAGCAGTTTGGGGGCGACAAAAAACATTCAGTACTTC. Its protein product is CASSLGATKNIQYF.

The chain employs TRBV7-7 and TRBJ2-5; 10 bases are a match to TRBD2. The germline V gene encodes CDR1 SSHAT and CDR2 FNYEAQ (reference sequence). Losses at the gene ends were 3 bases for V and 0 bases for J; bases not matched to a gene: 4. This CDR3 contains 16 residues. The CDR3 DNA is TGTGCCAGCAGCTTCGGACTAGCGGCGAACCAAGAGACCCAGTACTTC. Encoded protein: CASSFGLAANQETQYF.

The chain uses TRBV2 and TRBJ2-1; maybe TRBD2 (6 bases). CDR1 SNHLY and CDR2 FYNNEI come from the germline V gene. CDR3 length: 14 residues. Trimming stripped 3 bases from V and 3 bases from J, with 9 bases between. The CDR3 DNA is TGTGCCAGCAGTGACCTGGGACTCTACAATGAGCAGTTCTTC. It codes for CASSDLGLYNEQFF.

Concerning this clonotype itself: Given the absence of the conserved phenylalanine or tryptophan at the CDR3 end, a read error is likely. V usage is TRBV7-2 and J usage is TRBJ2-3, with TRBD2 identical over 10 bases. Germline V gene data show CDR1 as SGHTA and CDR2 as FQGNSA. V lost 3 bases, J lost 5 bases, and 5 bases stayed unmatched. The CDR3 runs 15 residues. DNA of the CDR3: TGTGCCAGCAGCTTTAGCGGGGGGCGGGGAGATACGCAGTATTTG. This encodes CASSFSGGRGDTQYL.

The chain has TRBV6-1 and TRBJ2-1, with 7 bases identical to TRBD2. The CDR3 covers 13 residues. Germline CDR1 and CDR2: MNHNS and SASEGT. The V gene end was trimmed by 11 bases and the J gene end by 5 bases; junction bases not matched to a gene: 9. The CDR3 sequence is CAAGWLADNEQFF. The CDR3, as DNA: TGTGCCGCCGGATGGCTAGCGGACAATGAGCAGTTCTTC.

The chain joins TRBV6-6 to TRBJ2-7; 8 bases line up with TRBD2. V shed 0 bases, J shed 1 base, and the junction held 5 bases outside the gene matches. The CDR3 has 16 residues. Germline assignment: CDR1 MNHNY and CDR2 SVGAGI (reference sequence). The CDR3 is CASSYSSSGASYEQYF. CDR3 sequence (DNA): TGTGCCAGCAGTTACTCGAGTAGCGGGGCTTCCTACGAGCAGTACTTC.

The rearrangement joins TRBV20-1 to TRBJ2-4; D might be TRBD1 or TRBD2, each matching 5 bases. CDR1 is DFQATT, CDR2 SNEGSKA, per germline (reference sequence). The V end lost 3 bases, the J end lost 7 bases, and 19 bases lay between the germline ends. The CDR3 length is 15 residues. The CDR3 DNA reads as TGCAGTGCTAGCTACCGGGACCAAATGAGGAACATTCAGTACTTC. As protein: CSASYRDQMRNIQYF.

V and J are TRBV29-1 and TRBJ2-4, with 8 positions matching TRBD2. TRBJ2-5 explains the end of the DNA better; the J call may be wrong. CDR3 length: 15 amino acids. Germline V CDR1 and CDR2: SQVTM, ANQGSEA. This chain's CDR3 is CSVAGGAGVGETQYF. Written as DNA, the CDR3 is TGCAGCGTCGCAGGTGGAGCGGGGGTCGGGGAGACCCAGTACTTC.

The rearrangement uses TRBV21-1 and TRBJ2-7; TRBD2 was called by the table and not checked on the DNA. TRBV21-1 is flagged as a pseudogene. CDR3 length: 15 residues. The CDR3, as DNA: TGTGCCAGCAGCAAAGTCAGCGGGGATCCCTACGAGCAGTACTTC. This codes for CASSKVSGDPYEQYF.

This rearrangement joins TRBV18 to TRBJ2-3; D not certain. From germline, CDR1 is KGHSH and CDR2 LQKENI. Deletions cut 1 base from V and 1 base from J, with 9 bases between. This CDR3 spans 15 amino acids. The CDR3 DNA follows: TGTGCCAGCTCACCACTCGAGGCAGGCACAGATACGCAGTATTTT. Translation: CASSPLEAGTDTQYF.

This clonotype has only a few counts. This chain uses TRBV28 with TRBJ2-1; 8 nucleotides align to TRBD1. Germline values: CDR1 MDHEN, CDR2 SYDVKM. J gave up 6 bases and V 3 bases, and 4 bases lay outside the gene matches. The CDR3 has 14 residues. As DNA, the CDR3 is TGTGCCAGCAGTTTTGGGACAGGCCTCAATGAGCAGTTCTTC. It codes for CASSFGTGLNEQFF.

The V and J genes are TRBV9 and TRBJ1-2; D not certain. Trimming took 0 bases from V and 7 from J, leaving 10 bases between them. The V gene's germline CDR1 is SGDLS and CDR2 YYNGEE. The CDR3 spans 13 residues. The CDR3 DNA reads as TGTGCCAGCAGCGTAGTTGAAGGAACTGGCTACACCTTC. As protein: CASSVVEGTGYTF.